This T cell receptor beta chain was sequenced in a study of T cells after yellow fever vaccination. One entry per CDR3 protein results from TCRdb running MiXCR on the 5' RACE reads. The repertoire includes some 390,000 distinct CDR3 sequences, roughly a sixth of them detected once, and about 18% sits in the top ten. Study results and limitations: Boosting was followed by the reappearance of most primary-vaccination clones (roughly 95% CD4, under 90% CD8).

The sample holds many counts of this clonotype. No antigen is known for it. The V end lost 4 bases, the J end lost 1 base, and 14 bases lay between the germline ends. This CDR3 is built from 15 residues. Germline loops: CDR1 SGHRS, CDR2 YFSETQ. The V and J genes are TRBV5-1 and TRBJ2-5; D not resolved. The sequences come from PBMCs, collected before the yellow fever booster vaccination. The receptor comes from a man between 18 and 35 years old who received the YFV17D yellow fever vaccine. CDR3 sequence (DNA): TGCGCCAGCAGCCCCGGCCATGGCAGCCAAGAGACCCAGTACTTC. Translation: CASSPGHGSQETQYF.